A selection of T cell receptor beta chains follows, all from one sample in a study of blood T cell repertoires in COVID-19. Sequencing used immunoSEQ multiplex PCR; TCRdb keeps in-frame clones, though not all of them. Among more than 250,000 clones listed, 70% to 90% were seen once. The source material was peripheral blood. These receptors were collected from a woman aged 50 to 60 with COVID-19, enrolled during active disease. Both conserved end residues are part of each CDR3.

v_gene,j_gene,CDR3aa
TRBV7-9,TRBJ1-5,CASSPGFGTGGNQPQHF
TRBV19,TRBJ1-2,CASSMYSTNYGYTF
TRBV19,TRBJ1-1,CASSIPGQGNTEAFF
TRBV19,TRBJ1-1,CATWGRRGITEAFF
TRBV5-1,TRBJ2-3,CASSPRTSTDTQYF
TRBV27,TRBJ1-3,CASRRPGPGNTIYF
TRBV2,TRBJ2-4,CASSRTGDRSKNIQYF
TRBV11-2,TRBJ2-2,CASSLGWLGELFF
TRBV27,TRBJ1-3,CASQAQANSGNTIYF
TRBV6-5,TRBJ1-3,CASRPQGAAGNTIYF
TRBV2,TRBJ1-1,CATPRQGGIEAFF
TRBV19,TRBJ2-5,CASTSGTGAFQETQYF
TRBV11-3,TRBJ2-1,CASSPGTSGRLYEQFF
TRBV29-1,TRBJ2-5,CSVKRQGRETQYF
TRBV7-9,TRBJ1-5,CASSFAGAGQPQHF
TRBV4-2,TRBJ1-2,CASSPGTGGPNYGYTF
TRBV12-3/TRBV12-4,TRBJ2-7,CASSLTGPGEQYF
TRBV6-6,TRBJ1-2,CASSYDGGQGIYGYTF
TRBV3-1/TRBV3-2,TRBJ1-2,CASIDRTYGYTF
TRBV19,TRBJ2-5,CASSVTVRETQYF
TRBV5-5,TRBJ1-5,CASSLLGGYQPQHF
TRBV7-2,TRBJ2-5,CASSYGLVGNQETQYF
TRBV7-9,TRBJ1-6,CASSPFGDRVNSPLHF
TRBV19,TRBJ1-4,CASSSGVATNEKLFF
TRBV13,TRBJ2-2,CASSSLSGQSEKGNTGELFF
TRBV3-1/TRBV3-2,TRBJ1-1,CASSLAGIRTEAFF